This T cell receptor (beta chain) was sequenced during a study of long-term antiretroviral therapy in people with HIV. CDR1 SGHRS and CDR2 YFSETQ come from the germline V gene. There are 13 residues in the CDR3. V was shortened by 4 bases and J by 11 bases, with 15 bases between the two germline ends. Investigators performed immunoSEQ version v3.0 at survey level. The protocol was immunoSEQ multiplex PCR, while the TCRdb copy is restricted to in-frame clones and leaves out a portion. Here the sample spans about 20,000 clones, about four fifths being singletons. V gene TRBV5-1 combines with J gene TRBJ1-4; D not resolved. The TCR originated in a woman aged 18-29 years with HIV. The sequencing used unsorted PBMCs, collected 0.6 years after starting antiretroviral therapy. The CDR3 reads CASSPFGADKLFF. CDR3 sequence (DNA): TGCGCCAGCAGCCCCTTTGGAGCGGACAAACTGTTTTTT.